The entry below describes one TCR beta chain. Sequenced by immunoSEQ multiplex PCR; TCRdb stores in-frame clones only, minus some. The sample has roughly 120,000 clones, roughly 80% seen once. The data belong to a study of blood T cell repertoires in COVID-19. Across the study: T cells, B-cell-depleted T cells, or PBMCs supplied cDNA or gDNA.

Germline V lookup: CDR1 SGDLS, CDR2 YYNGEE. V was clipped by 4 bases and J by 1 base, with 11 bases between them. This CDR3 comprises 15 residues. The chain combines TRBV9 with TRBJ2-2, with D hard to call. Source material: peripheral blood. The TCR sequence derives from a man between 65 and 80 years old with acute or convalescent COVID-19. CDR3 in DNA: TGTGCCAGCAGCTCTGGAACAGAGAACACCGGGGAGCTGTTTTTT. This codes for CASSSGTENTGELFF.